This T cell receptor beta chain was captured in a study of blood T cell repertoires in COVID-19. Across the whole study: Samples of COVID-19 (acute and convalescent) were obtained from the United States, Italy and Spain.

The ends were cut back, 2 bases at V and 1 base at J, with 9 bases in the middle. Germline-derived CDR1 and CDR2 are SGHRS and YFSETQ. This CDR3 spans 14 amino acids. In the original workflow: Estimation of nucleated cell counts relied on the amplification of reference gene primers. This table comes from immunoSEQ multiplex PCR, and its TCRdb copy is limited to in-frame clones, with some not included. V and J calls plus clone size are reproduced from that table; the DNA served to infer D and trimming. The sample shows some 150,000 clones, about nine tenths of them seen only once. This chain joins TRBV5-1 and TRBJ1-1, with D perhaps TRBD1 (6 bases). Material: peripheral blood. This TCR derives from a woman aged 55-69 years with active or convalescent COVID-19. The CDR3 coding sequence is TGCGCCAGCAGCTTAGGGGGGGAGAACACTGAAGCTTTCTTT. Translated: CASSLGGENTEAFF.